A single sample is the source of the 3 T cell receptor beta chains below, sequenced in a study of technical replicates of blood from several donors. The table came from immunoSEQ multiplex PCR; TCRdb's copy has only in-frame clones and leaves some out. The sample contains approximately 79,000 clones, around nine tenths of which appear only once. The specimen was T cells isolated from PBMCs. These receptors all stem from a human donor in good health.

The chain joins TRBV5-1 to TRBJ1-4; a possible D gene is TRBD1 (6 bases). This CDR3 has 12 amino acids. The V gene lost 3 bases and the J gene lost 8 bases, with 8 bases spanning the gap. Looked up from germline, CDR1 is SGHRS and CDR2 is YFSETQ. The CDR3 spells CASSSDREKLFF. CDR3 DNA sequence: TGCGCCAGCAGCTCCGACAGGGAAAAACTGTTTTTT.

V gene TRBV27 combines with J gene TRBJ2-7; 9 nucleotides line up with TRBD1. Germline V CDR1 and CDR2: MNHEY, SMNVEV (reference sequence). This CDR3 contains 14 residues. After removal of 5 bases from V and 6 bases from J, the junction contained 8 bases not matched to a gene. The DNA of the CDR3 is TGTGCCAGCAGTCAGGGACAGGGCACGAGCGAGCAGTACTTC. Amino acid sequence: CASSQGQGTSEQYF.

This chain links TRBV5-4 with TRBJ2-5; no firm D call. From germline, CDR1 is SGHNT and CDR2 YYREEE (reference sequence). The CDR3 has 13 residues. Trimming took 1 base from V and 2 from J, leaving 6 bases between them. The CDR3 bases are TGTGCCAGCAGCTTGATGAGTCAAGAGACCCAGTACTTC. It specifies CASSLMSQETQYF.